This entry is about one T cell receptor beta chain. These data come from a study of blood T cell repertoires in COVID-19. Across the study: COVID-19 samples from acute and convalescent phases originated in the United States, Italy and Spain. From T cells, B-cell-depleted T cells, or PBMCs came the material, which was cDNA or gDNA.

The length of the CDR3 is 15 residues. Germline values: CDR1 LNHNV, CDR2 YYDKDF (reference sequence). V lost 0 bases and J lost 5, with 10 bases in between. As originally analysed: Scientists estimated how many nucleated cells there were by amplifying reference gene primers. Clones were sequenced by immunoSEQ multiplex PCR, and TCRdb holds only the in-frame ones, with some missing. Clone size and V and J calls were adopted from that table, with D and trimming inferred from the DNA. The sample consists of about 230,000 clones, about 79% of them appearing once. This rearrangement joins TRBV15 to TRBJ1-4; D not certain. Source material: peripheral blood. The TCR comes from a man aged 35 to 55 who had recovered from COVID-19. The CDR3 protein is CATSREPSANEKLFF. CDR3 coding DNA: TGTGCCACCAGCAGAGAACCCTCAGCGAATGAAAAACTGTTTTTT.